The 10 T cell receptor beta chains in this list originate from one sample, sequenced in a study of regulatory T cells in long-lasting Graves disease. Time point indicated: persistent/refractory GD, antithyroid drugs over 5 years with positive TRAb. From PBMCs, RNA was extracted and then used to make the TCR library. Arm-PCR of CDR3 regions and iRepertoire HTBI primers were the basis on which TCR beta libraries were built. TCRdb recomputed calls from the multiplex PCR reads with MiXCR, one row per CDR3 protein. The table lists 300,000 to 500,000 distinct CDR3 sequences, roughly 20% of them singletons. The sequenced sample was peripheral blood mononuclear cells (PBMCs), obtained when the disease was refractory, from a patient treated with antithyroid drugs. These TCRs come from a female donor with Graves disease.

This clonotype was recorded many times. The chain combines TRBV12-3 or TRBV12-4 with TRBJ2-5; no clear D gene. This CDR3 region has 14 residues. With 8 bases removed from V and 2 bases from J, the gap between germline ends came to 15 bases. The CDR3 DNA is TGTGCCAGCGTCCTCTGGCCAGCTCAAGAGACCCAGTACTTC. Its translation: CASVLWPAQETQYF.

The chain carries TRBV7-9 and TRBJ2-7; D uncertain. This CDR3 is built from 15 residues. Germline V gene sequence: CDR1 SEHNR, CDR2 FQNEAQ (reference sequence). Deletions cut 1 base from V and 3 bases from J, with 13 bases between. CDR3 sequence: CASSLETGRVYEQYF. The DNA for the CDR3 is TGTGCCAGCAGCTTAGAGACCGGACGGGTCTACGAGCAGTACTTC. Based on the CDR3 plus reference TRBV7-9 and TRBJ2-7, the full variable domain is DTGVSQNPRHKITKRGQNVTFRCDPISEHNRLYWYRQTLGQGPEFLTYFQNEAQLEKSRLLSDRFSAERPKGSFSTLEIQRTEQGDSAMYLCASSLETGRVYEQYFGPGTRLTVT.

The chain combines TRBV18 with TRBJ2-2; either TRBD1 or TRBD2 may supply D (5 bases each). V lost 2 bases, J lost 4 bases, and 11 bases lay in between. The CDR3 sequence is 15 residues long. Germline CDR1 and CDR2: KGHSH and LQKENI. CDR3 region: CASSPSGPPTGELFF. The CDR3 region has the DNA TGTGCCAGCTCACCATCGGGGCCTCCCACCGGGGAGCTGTTTTTT.

This clonotype was counted a few times. The chain has TRBV10-3 and TRBJ2-5, with D unresolved. V shed 8 bases and J shed 4 bases, with 17 bases lying between them. The V gene's germline CDR1 is ENHRY and CDR2 SYGVKD. CDR3 size: 14 residues. In DNA form, the CDR3 reads TGTGCCATCTCAAACGGAGTCGCGGTAGAGACCCAGTACTTC. Amino acid sequence: CAISNGVAVETQYF.

Many counts were recorded for this clonotype. The CDR3 spells CASSLSGAGNIQYF. The CDR3 DNA reads as TGTGCCAGCAGTTTGTCAGGGGCAGGGAACATTCAGTACTTC. The chain couples TRBV12-3 or TRBV12-4 to TRBJ2-4; possibly TRBD1 for D (6 bases). The ends were cut back, 3 bases at V and 7 bases at J, with 13 bases in the middle. This CDR3 is 14 amino acids long.

The rearrangement uses TRBV5-4 and TRBJ1-1, with D possibly TRBD1 on 5 matching bases. The germline V gene encodes CDR1 SGHNT and CDR2 YYREEE (reference sequence). Trimming removed 0 bases at V and 5 bases at J, with 14 bases between. The CDR3 loop spans 15 amino acids. The CDR3: CASSLGSQKGTEAFF. The CDR3 coding sequence is TGTGCCAGCAGCTTGGGCTCCCAAAAGGGGACTGAAGCTTTCTTT.

In the case of this clonotype: A much bigger clone sits one base away, suggesting this may be a read error. J is TRBJ1-2 and V is TRBV2, with 10 bases that match TRBD1. Germline V gene sequence: CDR1 SNHLY, CDR2 FYNNEI. The CDR3 runs to 14 residues. Trimming at V came to 4 bases and at J to 7 bases, leaving 6 bases not matched to a gene. The chain's CDR3 is CASSGRQGAGGYTF. The CDR3 region has the DNA TGTGCCAGCAGTGGAAGACAGGGGGCTGGTGGCTACACCTTC. The full variable domain, with the rest looked up from reference TRBV2 and TRBJ1-2, is EPEVTQTPSHQVTQMGQEVILRCVPISNHLYFYWYRQILGQKVEFLVSFYNNEISEKSEIFDDQFSVERPDGSNFTLKIRSTKLEDSAMYFCASSGRQGAGGYTFGSGTRLTVV.

The table lists this clonotype with many counts. This chain joins TRBV28 and TRBJ1-1, with D possibly TRBD1 on 6 matching bases. Germline CDR1 reads MDHEN; CDR2 reads SYDVKM. The CDR3 is 16 amino acids. The germline V and J ends were trimmed by 2 bases and 6 bases, with 19 bases remaining between them. In nucleotides, the CDR3 is TGTGCCAGCAGTTTACAGGTACGGGACAAGCGGCCTGAAGCTTTCTTT. Protein sequence: CASSLQVRDKRPEAFF.

This sequence joins TRBV7-3 and TRBJ2-1; the D gene is possibly TRBD2 (5 bases). The V end was cut by 5 bases, the J end by 2 bases, with 19 bases between. Germline lookup yields CDR1 SGHTA and CDR2 FQGTGA. This CDR3 contains 17 residues. In DNA form, the CDR3 reads TGTGCCAGCAGCCCCGGTTGGGCGGGCTCACCCTACAATGAGCAGTTCTTC. Encoded protein: CASSPGWAGSPYNEQFF.

This clonotype was counted between two and nine times. The chain is built from TRBV28 and TRBJ2-1, with D unclear. Trimming shortened V by 2 bases and J by 10 bases, and 12 bases separated the two germline ends. Germline V CDR1 and CDR2: MDHEN, SYDVKM. This CDR3 has 13 residues. CDR3 in amino acids: CASSLDLMGEQFF. CDR3 in DNA: TGTGCCAGCAGTTTAGACCTAATGGGGGAGCAGTTCTTC.